This TCR beta chain is from a study of blood T cell repertoires in COVID-19 (TCRdb year 2020). In the study overall: Samples from collaborators originated in the United States, Italy and Spain and spanned both the acute and convalescent phases of COVID-19. HLA class I and class II types, where available, came from metadata supplied by the sample provider rather than from assay-based typing. The samples were drawn from the first 160 participants of the ongoing ImmuneRACE study and from more than 1,000 subjects provided by 6 global collaborators. The prospective study material was composed of cDNA or gDNA derived from T cells, B-cell-depleted T cells, or PBMCs. The repertoires were released in a freely available public database meant as a resource for research on the immune response to SARS-CoV-2. Nearly every sample came with metadata listing a de-identified subject ID, COVID-19 status, age in years and sex. The dataset comprised deeply sampled blood TCRbeta repertoires from subjects exposed to, actively infected with, or recovered from COVID-19.

The CDR3, cysteine through phenylalanine, is 14 amino acids long. Solely the CDR3 DNA is kept, with 42 bases framed from the first base. From the germline V gene, CDR1 is SGHTA and CDR2 is FQGTGA. Germline trimming amounts to 5 bases on V and 7 bases on J, with 3 as the count of junction bases outside the gene matches. What the research found in general, with its limitations: The quantity of clinical and demographic metadata differed by source and by participant and was supplied without curation.

Each collaborating institution followed its own protocols to collect whole blood in K2EDTA tubes. For TCRbeta analysis, collaborators shipped samples in one of three forms: frozen whole blood, isolated PBMCs, or DNA extracted from either of those sample types. A word on this clone: Its antigen target is currently unknown. No per-base quality is available; no much larger clone lies one base away.

The immunoSEQ Assay, a bias-controlled multiplex PCR, was used to amplify TCRbeta CDR3 regions from genomic DNA. Per the original workflow: The number of nucleated cells in each sample was estimated by amplification of reference gene primers within the assay. To quantify the absolute abundance of each unique TCRbeta CDR3 rearrangement, sequence reads were collapsed and filtered. Productive Simpson clonality was computed per sample as the square root of Simpson's diversity index over productive rearrangements. In TCRdb, the immuneACCESS table is reduced to in-frame sequences with V and J assigned. These tables do not hold every clone; where another copy was compared, an unresolved V gene accounts for under half, and the others remain unexplained. That table furnishes V, J and clone size, whereas the DNA furnished D and trimming. The sample data list tens of thousands of clones, and about 84% of these were observed just once. Under 7.5% of the sample is taken by the ten largest.

This TCR derives from a man in his sixties with acute or convalescent COVID-19. The chain links TRBV7-3 with TRBJ2-2; a stretch of 11 junction bases matches TRBD2. Sequencing was carried out using peripheral blood. The CDR3 loop reads CASSPGLAGGELFF. The DNA sequence is TGTGCCAGCAGCCCCGGACTAGCGGGCGGGGAGCTGTTTTTT.